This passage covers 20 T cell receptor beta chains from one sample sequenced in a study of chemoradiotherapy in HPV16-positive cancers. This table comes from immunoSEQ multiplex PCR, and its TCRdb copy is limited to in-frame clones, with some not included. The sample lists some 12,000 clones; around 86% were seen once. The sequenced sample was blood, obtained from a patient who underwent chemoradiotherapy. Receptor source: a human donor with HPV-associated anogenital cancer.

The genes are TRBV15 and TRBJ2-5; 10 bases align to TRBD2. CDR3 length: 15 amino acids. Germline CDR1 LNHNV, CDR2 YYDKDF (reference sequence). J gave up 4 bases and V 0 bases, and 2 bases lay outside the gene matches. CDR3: CATSRDSSGGETQYF. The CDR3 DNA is TGTGCCACCAGCAGAGATTCTAGCGGGGGAGAGACCCAGTACTTC. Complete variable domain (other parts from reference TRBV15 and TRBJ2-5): DAMVIQNPRYQVTQFGKPVTLSCSQTLNHNVMYWYQQKSSQAPKLLFHYYDKDFNNEADTPDNFQSRRPNTSFCFLDIRSPGLGDTAMYLCATSRDSSGGETQYFGPGTRLLVL.

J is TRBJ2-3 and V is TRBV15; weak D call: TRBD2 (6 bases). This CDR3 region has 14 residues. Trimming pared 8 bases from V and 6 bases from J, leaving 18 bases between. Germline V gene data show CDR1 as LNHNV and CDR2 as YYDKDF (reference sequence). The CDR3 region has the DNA TGTGCCACCGCGCGCCGGGGAGGAGCGGATACGCAGTATTTT. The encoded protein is CATARRGGADTQYF. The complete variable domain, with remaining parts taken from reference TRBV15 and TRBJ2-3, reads DAMVIQNPRYQVTQFGKPVTLSCSQTLNHNVMYWYQQKSSQAPKLLFHYYDKDFNNEADTPDNFQSRRPNTSFCFLDIRSPGLGDTAMYLCATARRGGADTQYFGPGTRLTVL.

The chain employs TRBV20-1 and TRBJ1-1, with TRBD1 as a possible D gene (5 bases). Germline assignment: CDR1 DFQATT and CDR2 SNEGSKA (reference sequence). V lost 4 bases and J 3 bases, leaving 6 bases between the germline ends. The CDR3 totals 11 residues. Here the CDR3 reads CSAKGYTEAFF. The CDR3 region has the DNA TGCAGTGCTAAGGGGTACACTGAAGCTTTCTTT.

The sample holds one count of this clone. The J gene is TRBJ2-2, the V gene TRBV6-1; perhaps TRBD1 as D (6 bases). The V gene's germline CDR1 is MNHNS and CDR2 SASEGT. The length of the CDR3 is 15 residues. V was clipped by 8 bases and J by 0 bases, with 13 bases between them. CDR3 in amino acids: CASSRTAANTGELFF. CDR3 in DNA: TGTGCCAGCTCCCGGACAGCCGCGAACACCGGGGAGCTGTTTTTT.

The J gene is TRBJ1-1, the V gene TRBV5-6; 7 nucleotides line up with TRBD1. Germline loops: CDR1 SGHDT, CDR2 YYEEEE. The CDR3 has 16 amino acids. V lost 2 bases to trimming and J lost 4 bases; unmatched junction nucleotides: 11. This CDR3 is CASSFYYRGNRTEAFF. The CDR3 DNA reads TGTGCCAGCAGCTTTTATTACAGGGGCAACCGCACTGAAGCTTTCTTT. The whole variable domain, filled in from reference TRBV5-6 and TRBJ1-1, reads DAGVTQSPTHLIKTRGQQVTLRCSPKSGHDTVSWYQQALGQGPQFIFQYYEEEERQRGNFPDRFSGHQFPNYSSELNVNALLLGDSALYLCASSFYYRGNRTEAFFGQGTRLTVV.

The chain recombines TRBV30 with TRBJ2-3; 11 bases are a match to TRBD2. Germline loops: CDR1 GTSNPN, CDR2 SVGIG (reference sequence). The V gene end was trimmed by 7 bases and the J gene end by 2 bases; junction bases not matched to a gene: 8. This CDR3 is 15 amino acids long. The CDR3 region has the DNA TGTGCCTCTTCCCAACTAGCGGGGGTCACAGATACGCAGTATTTT. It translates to CASSQLAGVTDTQYF.

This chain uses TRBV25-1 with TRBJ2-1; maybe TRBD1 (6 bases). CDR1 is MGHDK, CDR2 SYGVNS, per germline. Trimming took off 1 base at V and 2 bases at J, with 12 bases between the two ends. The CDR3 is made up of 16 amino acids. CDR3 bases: TGTGCCAGCAGTGAATCATGGGACAAAGCCTACAATGAGCAGTTCTTC. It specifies CASSESWDKAYNEQFF.

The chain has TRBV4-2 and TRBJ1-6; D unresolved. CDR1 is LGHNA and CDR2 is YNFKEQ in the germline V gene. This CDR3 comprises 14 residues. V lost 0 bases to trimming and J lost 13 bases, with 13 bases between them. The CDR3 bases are TGTGCCAGCAGCCAAGATCCCCGCGCTCTGCCCCTCCACTTT. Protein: CASSQDPRALPLHF.

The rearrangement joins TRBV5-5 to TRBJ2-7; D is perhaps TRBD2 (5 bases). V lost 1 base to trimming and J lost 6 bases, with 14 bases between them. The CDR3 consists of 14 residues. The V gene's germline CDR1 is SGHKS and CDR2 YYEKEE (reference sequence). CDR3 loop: CASSLRSGGSEQYV. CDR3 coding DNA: TGTGCCAGCAGCTTGAGGTCCGGCGGGTCCGAGCAGTACGTC.

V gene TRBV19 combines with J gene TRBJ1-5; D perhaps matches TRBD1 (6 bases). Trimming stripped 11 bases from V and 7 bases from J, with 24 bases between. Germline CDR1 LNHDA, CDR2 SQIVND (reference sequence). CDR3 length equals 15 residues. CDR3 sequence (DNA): TGTGCCGCCCGCGAGGGGGGGGCACCGGGGCAGCCCCAGCATTTT. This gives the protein CAAREGGAPGQPQHF.

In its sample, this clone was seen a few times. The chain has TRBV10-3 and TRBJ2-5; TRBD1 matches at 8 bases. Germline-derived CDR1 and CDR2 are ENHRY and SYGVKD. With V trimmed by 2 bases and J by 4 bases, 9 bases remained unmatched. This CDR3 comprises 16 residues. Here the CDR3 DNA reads TGTGCCATCAGTGAGGGGCGGACAGGGTTATCAGAGACCCAGTACTTC. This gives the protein CAISEGRTGLSETQYF.

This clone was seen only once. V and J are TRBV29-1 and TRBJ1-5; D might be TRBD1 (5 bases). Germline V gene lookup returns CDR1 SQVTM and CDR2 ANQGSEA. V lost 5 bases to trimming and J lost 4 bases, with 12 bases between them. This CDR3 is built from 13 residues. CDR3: CSVRQQDNQPQHF. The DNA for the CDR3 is TGCAGCGTTAGGCAACAGGATAATCAGCCCCAGCATTTT. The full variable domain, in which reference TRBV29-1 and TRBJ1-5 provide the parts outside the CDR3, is SAVISQKPSRDICQRGTSLTIQCQVDSQVTMMFWYRQQPGQSLTLIATANQGSEATYESGFVIDKFPISRPNLTFSTLTVSNMSPEDSSIYLCSVRQQDNQPQHFGDGTRLSIL.

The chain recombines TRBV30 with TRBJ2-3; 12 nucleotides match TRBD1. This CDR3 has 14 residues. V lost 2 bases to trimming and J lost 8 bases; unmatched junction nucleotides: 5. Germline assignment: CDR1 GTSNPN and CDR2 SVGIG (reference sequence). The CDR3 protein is CAWSQGQGASTQYF. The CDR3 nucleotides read TGTGCCTGGAGTCAGGGACAGGGGGCGAGTACGCAGTATTTT.

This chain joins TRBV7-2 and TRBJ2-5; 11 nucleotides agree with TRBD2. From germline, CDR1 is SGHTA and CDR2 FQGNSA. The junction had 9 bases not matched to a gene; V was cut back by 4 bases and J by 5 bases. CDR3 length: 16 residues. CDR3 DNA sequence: TGTGCCAGCAGCTCCCCCCGGCTAGCGGGGGGCGAGACCCAGTACTTC. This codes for CASSSPRLAGGETQYF.

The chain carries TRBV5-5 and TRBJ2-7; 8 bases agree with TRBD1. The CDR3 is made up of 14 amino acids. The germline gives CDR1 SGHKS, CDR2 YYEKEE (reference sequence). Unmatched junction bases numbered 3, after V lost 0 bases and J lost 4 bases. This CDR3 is CASSLEYRGYEQYV. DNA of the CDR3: TGTGCCAGCAGCTTGGAATACAGGGGGTACGAGCAGTACGTC.

The CDR3 DNA reads as TGTGCCAGCAGCTTATTACGGTTTGCGGGGGCCCTCGGGGAGACCCAGTACTTC. This codes for CASSLLRFAGALGETQYF. The gene calls are TRBV7-2 and TRBJ2-5; tentatively, D is TRBD2 (7 bases). Germline lookup yields CDR1 SGHTA and CDR2 FQGNSA. V lost 2 bases and J lost 5, with 24 bases in between. CDR3 length: 18 amino acids.

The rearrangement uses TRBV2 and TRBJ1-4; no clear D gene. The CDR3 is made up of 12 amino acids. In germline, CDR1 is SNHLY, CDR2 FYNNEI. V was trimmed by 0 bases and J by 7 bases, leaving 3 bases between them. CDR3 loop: CASSEAGEKLFF. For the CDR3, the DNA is TGTGCCAGCAGTGAAGCGGGTGAAAAACTGTTTTTT.

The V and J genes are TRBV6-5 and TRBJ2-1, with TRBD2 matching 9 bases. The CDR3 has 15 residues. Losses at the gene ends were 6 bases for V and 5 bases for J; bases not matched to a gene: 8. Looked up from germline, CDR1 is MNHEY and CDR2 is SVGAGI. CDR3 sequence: CASSPDSGGNNEQFF. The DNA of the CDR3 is TGTGCCAGCAGCCCTGATAGCGGGGGAAACAATGAGCAGTTCTTC.

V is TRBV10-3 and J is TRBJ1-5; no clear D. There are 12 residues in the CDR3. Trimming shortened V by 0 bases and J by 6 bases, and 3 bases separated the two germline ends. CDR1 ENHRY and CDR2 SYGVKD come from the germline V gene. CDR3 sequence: CAISESTQPQHF. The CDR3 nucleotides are TGTGCCATCAGTGAGTCGACTCAGCCCCAGCATTTT.

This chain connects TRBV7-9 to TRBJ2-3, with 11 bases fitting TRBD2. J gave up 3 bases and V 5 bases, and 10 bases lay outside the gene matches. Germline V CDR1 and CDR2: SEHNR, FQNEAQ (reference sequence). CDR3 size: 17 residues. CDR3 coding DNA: TGTGCCAGCAGCCTAGAGCGACTAGCGGGGAGAACAGATACGCAGTATTTT. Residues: CASSLERLAGRTDTQYF.